This entry features one T cell receptor (beta chain) sequence. Germline CDR1 reads MDHEN; CDR2 reads SYDVKM. This CDR3 contains 16 residues. V was cut by 5 bases and J by 0 bases, with 15 bases left in between. This PCR relied on a set of 60 Vbeta primers and 13 Jbeta primers. Data came from immunoSEQ multiplex PCR; TCRdb stores just in-frame clones and leaves some out. The sample has 100,000 or so clones, about 13% seen once. This record belongs to a study of cytomegalovirus exposure and HLA in healthy donors. The source of this sequence is a man aged 35-49 years in good health and CMV-seropositive. The chain recombines TRBV28 with TRBJ2-3; D is perhaps TRBD2 (6 bases). The source material was PBMCs. CDR3 protein: CASSRPISGSTDTQYF. The CDR3 DNA is TGTGCCAGCAGTCGGCCTATAAGCGGGAGCACAGATACGCAGTATTTT.